Below, 19 T cell receptor beta chains from the same sample are listed, as sequenced in a study of long-term antiretroviral therapy in people with HIV. Version v3.0 of the immunoSEQ assay ran at survey level. Only in-frame clones appear in the TCRdb table, and some are missing; sequencing was by immunoSEQ multiplex PCR. The table includes over 30,000 clones, roughly 97% detected once. The source material was unsorted PBMCs, sampled 7.6 years after starting antiretroviral therapy. The receptors originated from a man aged 30-40 years with HIV.

This chain links TRBV7-3 with TRBJ2-3, with TRBD2 matching 8 bases. The germline CDR1 and CDR2 sequences are SGHTA and FQGTGA. This CDR3 has 18 amino acids. With 1 base clipped from V and 1 base from J, the junction kept 10 bases outside the gene matches. The CDR3 sequence is CASSLNPPLRGGTDTQYF. CDR3 sequence (DNA): TGTGCCAGCAGCTTAAACCCCCCCTTGCGGGGGGGCACAGATACGCAGTATTTT.

The chain combines TRBV6-1 with TRBJ1-1; D remains unclear. V was pared by 11 bases and J by 4 bases, with 2 bases between. The CDR3 contains 8 residues. CDR1 and CDR2 from the germline V gene are MNHNS and SASEGT. CDR3 protein: CACTEAFF. In nucleotides, the CDR3 is TGTGCCTGCACTGAAGCTTTCTTT.

The V and J genes are TRBV7-8 and TRBJ1-5, with no clear D. The CDR3 contains 17 residues. Trimming took 3 bases from V and 4 from J, leaving 19 bases between them. Germline assignment: CDR1 SGHVS and CDR2 FQNEAQ. The chain's CDR3 is CASSFLRLGQENQPQHF. CDR3 in DNA: TGTGCCAGCAGCTTCTTAAGACTAGGGCAGGAAAATCAGCCCCAGCATTTT.

The chain links TRBV7-2 to TRBJ2-3, with 7 bases fitting TRBD1. CDR1 is SGHTA, CDR2 FQGNSA, per germline. This CDR3 has 14 residues. Trimming at V came to 6 bases and at J to 2 bases, leaving 5 bases not matched to a gene. The DNA for the CDR3 is TGTGCCAGCAGACGGGACAGCTACACAGATACGCAGTATTTT. Encoded protein: CASRRDSYTDTQYF.

The chain combines TRBV2 with TRBJ2-7; no reliable D call. The V end was cut by 6 bases, the J end by 6 bases, with 18 bases between. Germline loops: CDR1 SNHLY, CDR2 FYNNEI. This CDR3 has 14 amino acids. CDR3 sequence: CASRPTPTLPEQYF. CDR3 in DNA: TGTGCCAGCAGACCAACCCCGACGCTCCCCGAGCAGTACTTC.

V is TRBV4-2 and J is TRBJ2-5; weak D call: TRBD2 (5 bases). The germline V gene encodes CDR1 LGHNA and CDR2 YNFKEQ. V was pared by 0 bases and J by 5 bases, with 10 bases between. The CDR3 totals 14 residues. The CDR3 coding sequence is TGTGCCAGCAGCCAAGATGAACTAGAGGAGACCCAGTACTTC. The encoded protein is CASSQDELEETQYF.

The gene calls are TRBV29-1 and TRBJ2-1, with D uncertain. This CDR3 is built from 13 residues. V lost 4 bases to trimming and J lost 2 bases, with 9 bases between them. From germline, CDR1 is SQVTM and CDR2 ANQGSEA. The CDR3 nucleotides are TGCAGCGTTGTAGCCAGCACCTACAATGAGCAGTTCTTC. It translates to CSVVASTYNEQFF.

The chain couples TRBV11-2 to TRBJ2-4, with a weak D call TRBD2 (6 bases). There are 14 residues in the CDR3. The V gene lost 5 bases and the J gene lost 4 bases, with 12 bases spanning the gap. CDR1 is SGHAT, CDR2 FQNNGV, per germline. CDR3 in DNA: TGTGCCAGCAGCGGAGGGGTCCAAAAAAACATTCAGTACTTC. Its protein is CASSGGVQKNIQYF. Looking up the rest from reference TRBV11-2 and TRBJ2-4 gives the full variable domain: EAGVAQSPRYKIIEKRQSVAFWCNPISGHATLYWYQQILGQGPKLLIQFQNNGVVDDSQLPKDRFSAERLKGVDSTLKIQPAKLEDSAVYLCASSGGVQKNIQYFGAGTRLSVL.

The chain couples TRBV27 to TRBJ1-2, with 10 bases fitting TRBD1. CDR3 length: 13 amino acids. V lost 5 bases, J lost 8 bases, and 5 bases stayed unmatched. Per germline, CDR1 MNHEY and CDR2 SMNVEV (reference sequence). The CDR3 region has the DNA TGTGCCAGCAGTAGGGACAGGGGTCTAGGCTACACCTTC. This encodes CASSRDRGLGYTF.

This clone was picked up one time. This chain connects TRBV7-9 to TRBJ2-1; possible D gene TRBD1, 5 bases. CDR3 length equals 15 residues. Between the trimmed V and J ends, which lost 2 bases and 2 bases, there was a span of 10 bases. Germline V gene lookup returns CDR1 SEHNR and CDR2 FQNEAQ (reference sequence). The chain's CDR3 is CASSLSGLAYNEQFF. As DNA, the CDR3 is TGTGCCAGCAGCTTATCAGGGTTGGCCTACAATGAGCAGTTCTTC.

J is TRBJ2-1 and V is TRBV7-9, with 10 bases matching TRBD2. Per the germline V gene, CDR1 is SEHNR and CDR2 is FQNEAQ (reference sequence). The V and J ends lost 5 bases and 5 bases, in that order; junction bases with no gene match: 9. The CDR3 has 16 residues. The CDR3 sequence: CASSASGGSRDNEQFF. The CDR3 DNA sequence: TGTGCCAGCAGCGCTAGCGGGGGTAGTAGGGACAATGAGCAGTTCTTC.

The chain uses TRBV29-1 and TRBJ2-1, with 7 bases that match TRBD1. The CDR3 has 14 amino acids. After removal of 5 bases from V and 8 bases from J, the junction contained 12 bases not matched to a gene. The germline gives CDR1 SQVTM, CDR2 ANQGSEA. CDR3 nucleotide sequence: TGCAGCGTTCTCGACAGGGACGGGTACGATGAGCAGTTCTTC. Its protein is CSVLDRDGYDEQFF.

V gene TRBV10-3 combines with J gene TRBJ2-2; tentatively, D is TRBD2 (5 bases). V gave up 8 bases and J gave up 4 bases, with 8 bases separating them. This CDR3 spans 12 amino acids. Per germline, CDR1 ENHRY and CDR2 SYGVKD. The CDR3 loop reads CAIGSSTGELFF. Here the CDR3 DNA reads TGTGCCATCGGGAGTAGCACCGGGGAGCTGTTTTTT.

This clone was seen only once. The J gene is TRBJ1-4, the V gene TRBV20-1; D is unclear. V lost 7 bases to trimming and J lost 5 bases, with 5 bases between them. Germline CDR1 reads DFQATT; CDR2 reads SNEGSKA (reference sequence). This CDR3 is 10 amino acids long. The DNA of the CDR3 is TGCAGTGTGGGCAATGAAAAACTGTTTTTT. Translation: CSVGNEKLFF.

The J gene is TRBJ2-7, the V gene TRBV11-3; D is perhaps TRBD1 (6 bases). The CDR3 sequence is 14 residues long. Germline assignment: CDR1 SGHNT and CDR2 YENEEA. Trimming pared 5 bases from V and 2 bases from J, leaving 13 bases between. CDR3 sequence reads: CASSKGGGAYEQYF. The DNA of the CDR3 is TGTGCCAGCAGCAAGGGTGGGGGCGCCTACGAGCAGTACTTC.

The V and J genes are TRBV19 and TRBJ2-7, with D perhaps matching TRBD1 or TRBD2 (6 bases each). The CDR3 runs 15 residues. Trimming stripped 6 bases from V and 2 bases from J, with 17 bases between. Germline assignment: CDR1 LNHDA and CDR2 SQIVND (reference sequence). CDR3 DNA: TGTGCCAGTAGGCCCCGGAGGGGGGAAACCTACGAGCAGTACTTC. It translates to CASRPRRGETYEQYF.

V is TRBV6-5 and J is TRBJ2-1; 7 bases map to TRBD1. Germline V CDR1 and CDR2: MNHEY, SVGAGI. Germline trimming cut 6 bases from V and 4 bases from J; bases unmatched to any gene: 6. The CDR3 sequence is 14 residues long. The CDR3 reads CASRQEQGYNEQFF. CDR3 bases: TGTGCCAGCAGACAAGAACAGGGGTACAATGAGCAGTTCTTC.

CDR3 in DNA: TGTGCCAGCTCACCACCATGGGGACCCGAGCAGTACTTC. Translated, it gives CASSPPWGPEQYF. The chain employs TRBV18 and TRBJ2-7; D could derive from TRBD1 or TRBD2 (5 bases each). This CDR3 has 13 amino acids. Germline CDR1 reads KGHSH; CDR2 reads LQKENI. The V gene lost 0 bases and the J gene lost 6 bases, with 9 bases spanning the gap.

The chain has TRBV6-6 and TRBJ2-1; 8 nucleotides match TRBD2. V trimming: 2 bases; J trimming: 5 bases; junction bases outside the gene matches: 5. The V gene's germline CDR1 is MNHNY and CDR2 SVGAGI (reference sequence). The CDR3 extends over 15 amino acids. Here the CDR3 reads CASSYLAGGDNEQFF. In DNA form, the CDR3 reads TGTGCCAGCAGTTACCTCGCGGGAGGTGACAATGAGCAGTTCTTC.